Below are 32 T cell receptor beta chains sequenced from a single sample in a study of human T cells and chemical hapten exposure. TCRdb re-called the RACE reads with MiXCR, one entry per CDR3 protein. This table has about 380,000 distinct CDR3 sequences, more than 4.5% appearing once. The time point denotes: pre-sensitization, week 0. Treatment defined: therapeutic diphenylcyclopropenone sensitization with weekly scalp DPC. This material consisted of whole blood, taken in connection with sensitization to the hapten diphenylcyclopropenone (DPC). All receptors come from a woman between 45 and 65 years old with alopecia areata. Some clones in this sample may be carry-over from other donors' samples.

The chain couples TRBV13 to TRBJ1-4; 7 bases align to TRBD1. V dropped 4 bases and J dropped 6; count of bases not matched to a gene: 5. This CDR3 contains 14 residues. Germline V gene sequence: CDR1 PRHDT, CDR2 FYEKMQ (reference sequence). This CDR3 reads CASSSTGPDEKLFF. The DNA of the CDR3 is TGTGCCAGCAGCTCGACAGGGCCGGATGAAAAACTGTTTTTT.

This clonotype was seen more than once but under ten times. The chain couples TRBV14 to TRBJ2-7, with D perhaps TRBD2 (6 bases). V lost 4 bases to trimming and J lost 5 bases, with 18 bases between them. The CDR3 is 15 amino acids. The germline V gene encodes CDR1 SGHDN and CDR2 FVKESK. The CDR3 DNA reads as TGTGCCAGCAGCCTAGGAGGGGACTGGGTCAACGAGCAGTACTTC. Translated, it gives CASSLGGDWVNEQYF.

This clonotype came up many times. The chain joins TRBV4-1 to TRBJ1-5; unclear D gene. The CDR3 sequence is 14 residues long. V was shortened by 4 bases and J by 5 bases, with 12 bases between the two germline ends. Looked up from germline, CDR1 is MGHRA and CDR2 is YSYEKL. In DNA form, the CDR3 reads TGCGCCAGCAGCCTACACGGGCAAGATCAGCCCCAGCATTTT. Its protein product is CASSLHGQDQPQHF.

This clonotype was recorded many times. The chain combines TRBV28 with TRBJ1-5; no reliable D call. The CDR3 length is 12 residues. The germline V gene has CDR1 MDHEN and CDR2 SYDVKM. Trimming took 7 bases from V and 4 from J, leaving 8 bases between them. This chain's CDR3 is CASTLFNQPQHF. CDR3 sequence (DNA): TGTGCCAGCACCTTGTTTAATCAGCCCCAGCATTTT.

V and J are TRBV20-1 and TRBJ1-5; D remains unclear. V lost 3 bases to trimming and J lost 1 base, with 10 bases between them. CDR1 DFQATT and CDR2 SNEGSKA come from the germline V gene (reference sequence). The CDR3 consists of 14 residues. The CDR3 DNA sequence: TGCAGTGCTAGTTCGTCGGTGAGCAATCAGCCCCAGCATTTT. As protein: CSASSSVSNQPQHF.

The chain employs TRBV27 and TRBJ1-1; D possibly corresponds to TRBD1 (5 bases). Deletions cut 4 bases from V and 2 bases from J, with 11 bases between. The CDR3 length is 14 residues. Germline V lookup: CDR1 MNHEY, CDR2 SMNVEV (reference sequence). The CDR3 coding sequence is TGTGCCAGCAGTTATGCGGGGGGAAACACTGAAGCTTTCTTT. Translating it yields CASSYAGGNTEAFF.

This clonotype was counted at least ten times. CDR3 loop: CASSLSPGNTEAFF. The CDR3 DNA sequence: TGTGCCAGCAGTCTAAGCCCAGGGAACACTGAAGCTTTCTTT. The chain uses TRBV6-2 or TRBV6-3 and TRBJ1-1; D gene uncertain. The CDR3 has 14 amino acids. The V end was cut by 5 bases, the J end by 1 base, with 11 bases between. CDR1 is MNHEY and CDR2 is SVGEGT in the germline V gene.

This clonotype was counted at least ten times. The chain joins TRBV6-2 or TRBV6-3 to TRBJ2-3, with unresolved D. The CDR3 has 14 residues. V lost 4 bases to trimming and J lost 2 bases, with 10 bases between them. The germline gives CDR1 MNHEY, CDR2 SVGEGT. CDR3 bases: TGTGCCAGCAGTTTACTTGGCGCCACAGATACGCAGTATTTT. It encodes CASSLLGATDTQYF.

This clonotype was recorded a few times. This chain uses TRBV6-5 with TRBJ2-1, with 12 bases fitting TRBD2. Unmatched junction bases numbered 5, after V lost 2 bases and J lost 0 bases. This CDR3 spans 18 amino acids. CDR1 is MNHEY and CDR2 is SVGAGI in the germline V gene. CDR3 coding DNA: TGTGCCAGCAGTTACACTAGCGGGGGGTCGAGCTCCTACAATGAGCAGTTCTTC. The encoded protein is CASSYTSGGSSSYNEQFF.

This clonotype was counted at least ten times. The CDR3 DNA follows: TGTGCCAGCAGTTTACTAACTATGAACACTGAAGCTTTCTTT. Translated: CASSLLTMNTEAFF. The chain carries TRBV6-5 and TRBJ1-1; D remains ambiguous. This CDR3 contains 14 residues. From germline, CDR1 is MNHEY and CDR2 SVGAGI. V lost 4 bases and J 0 bases, leaving 9 bases between the germline ends.

The genes are TRBV2 and TRBJ1-2, with D perhaps matching TRBD1 (6 bases). CDR3 length equals 15 residues. Germline CDR1 reads SNHLY; CDR2 reads FYNNEI. Trimming took 4 bases from V and 4 from J, leaving 16 bases between them. The CDR3, as DNA: TGTGCCAGCAGTGCCCAACAGGACAGACCCTATGGCTACACCTTC. It encodes CASSAQQDRPYGYTF.

This chain connects TRBV12-3 or TRBV12-4 to TRBJ2-1; the match to TRBD2 covers 10 bases. V lost 1 base to trimming and J lost 8 bases; unmatched junction nucleotides: 8. The CDR3 spans 16 residues. CDR3: CASSLGLAGAWYEQFF. In nucleotides, the CDR3 is TGTGCCAGCAGTTTAGGGCTAGCGGGAGCTTGGTATGAGCAGTTCTTC.

Many counts were recorded for this clonotype. The chain carries TRBV6-6 and TRBJ1-3, with 9 bases matching TRBD1. There are 15 residues in the CDR3. With V trimmed by 6 bases and J by 4 bases, 7 bases remained unmatched. CDR1 is MNHNY and CDR2 is SVGAGI in the germline V gene (reference sequence). The CDR3 here is CASRIQGAKGNTIYF. CDR3 nucleotide sequence: TGTGCCAGCAGGATACAGGGGGCTAAAGGAAACACCATATATTTT.

This clonotype was seen more than once but under ten times. The J gene is TRBJ2-3, the V gene TRBV2; a weak D match, TRBD2 (5 bases). The germline CDR1 and CDR2 sequences are SNHLY and FYNNEI. Trimming took off 1 base at V and 1 base at J, with 9 bases between the two ends. The CDR3 contains 15 residues. This chain's CDR3 is CASSEGLFGTDTQYF. The CDR3 DNA reads as TGTGCCAGCAGTGAAGGACTATTTGGCACAGATACGCAGTATTTT.

A few counts support this clonotype. The chain is built from TRBV7-9 and TRBJ2-7, with 7 bases lining up with TRBD1. V lost 3 bases to trimming and J lost 4 bases; unmatched junction nucleotides: 6. The V gene's germline CDR1 is SEHNR and CDR2 FQNEAQ (reference sequence). This CDR3 has 14 amino acids. Here the CDR3 reads CASSFPGQNYEQYF. CDR3 bases: TGTGCCAGCAGCTTTCCGGGACAGAATTACGAGCAGTACTTC.

This clonotype was recorded at least ten times. The rearrangement uses TRBV11-1 and TRBJ2-1; the match to TRBD2 covers 7 bases. J lost 2 bases, V lost 5 bases, and 6 bases had no gene match. From germline, CDR1 is SGHAT and CDR2 FQDESV (reference sequence). This CDR3 spans 15 amino acids. CDR3 protein: CASSPDGGAYNEQFF. CDR3 bases: TGTGCCAGCAGCCCAGATGGGGGGGCCTACAATGAGCAGTTCTTC.

Many counts were recorded for this clonotype. The chain has TRBV24-1 and TRBJ2-5; 11 nucleotides agree with TRBD1. The trim removed 6 bases at V and 7 bases at J, leaving 9 bases unmatched. CDR1 is KGHDR and CDR2 is SFDVKD in the germline V gene. The CDR3 runs to 15 residues. The CDR3 DNA reads as TGTGCCACCAGTTACTCCGGGACAGGGGGAGGGACCCAGTACTTC. This sequence encodes CATSYSGTGGGTQYF.

This clonotype occurred many times. For the CDR3, the DNA is TGTGCCAGCAGTTTTCTCCCAGGGTCGTACTATGGCTACACCTTC. It codes for CASSFLPGSYYGYTF. The rearrangement links TRBV12-3 or TRBV12-4 to TRBJ1-2, with TRBD1 as a possible D gene (5 bases). This CDR3 is 15 amino acids long. V was pared by 3 bases and J by 3 bases, with 14 bases between.

The chain joins TRBV13 to TRBJ2-7; D may be TRBD2 (5 bases). Per the germline V gene, CDR1 is PRHDT and CDR2 is FYEKMQ (reference sequence). This CDR3 region has 14 residues. Trimming took off 5 bases at V and 6 bases at J, with 17 bases between the two ends. The CDR3 is CASSLSLESGEQYF. As DNA, the CDR3 is TGTGCCAGCAGCCTCTCACTAGAGTCGGGCGAGCAGTACTTC.

This clonotype was observed many times. The gene calls are TRBV3-1 and TRBJ2-7, with TRBD2 matching 10 bases. J was trimmed by 3 bases and V by 0 bases; bases with no gene match: 11. The CDR3 sequence is 18 residues long. CDR1 is LGHDT, CDR2 YNNKEL, per germline (reference sequence). The CDR3 nucleotides read TGTGCCAGCAGCCAAGACTGGCTAGCGGGAGAGGGGGGCTACGAGCAGTACTTC. This translates into CASSQDWLAGEGGYEQYF.

This clonotype was counted many times. The V and J genes are TRBV11-2 and TRBJ1-1; D ambiguous. The germline gives CDR1 SGHAT, CDR2 FQNNGV. The CDR3 sequence is 15 residues long. V was trimmed by 1 base and J by 0 bases, leaving 9 bases between them. CDR3 amino acids: CASSLVPRMNTEAFF. In nucleotides, the CDR3 is TGTGCCAGCAGCTTAGTTCCCCGGATGAACACTGAAGCTTTCTTT.

The chain is built from TRBV12-3 or TRBV12-4 and TRBJ1-2; D is ambiguous. V lost 2 bases and J lost 1, with 5 bases in between. This CDR3 has 13 amino acids. This CDR3 reads CASSLNNNYGYTF. DNA for the CDR3: TGTGCCAGCAGTTTAAACAATAACTATGGCTACACCTTC.

J is TRBJ1-1 and V is TRBV28, with D unclear. This CDR3 contains 15 residues. Germline V gene sequence: CDR1 MDHEN, CDR2 SYDVKM. Trimming left V 3 bases short and J 4 bases short, with 15 bases between. Here the CDR3 reads CASSFSGTAGTEAFF. CDR3 sequence (DNA): TGTGCCAGCAGTTTTTCGGGAACAGCAGGCACTGAAGCTTTCTTT.

In this sample, this clonotype turned up many times. The V gene is TRBV5-1, the J gene TRBJ2-2, with TRBD1 matching 9 bases. The germline gives CDR1 SGHRS, CDR2 YFSETQ. J gave up 6 bases and V 4 bases, and 10 bases lay outside the gene matches. This CDR3 is 16 amino acids long. This CDR3 is CASSDTGQGRAGELFF. CDR3 nucleotides: TGCGCCAGCAGCGATACTGGACAGGGGAGGGCCGGGGAGCTGTTTTTT. Full variable domain (rest looked up from reference TRBV5-1 and TRBJ2-2): KAGVTQTPRYLIKTRGQQVTLSCSPISGHRSVSWYQQTPGQGLQFLFEYFSETQRNKGNFPGRFSGRQFSNSRSEMNVSTLELGDSALYLCASSDTGQGRAGELFFGEGSRLTVL.

The chain recombines TRBV7-9 with TRBJ1-6; TRBD1 aligns across 7 bases. The trim removed 5 bases at V and 7 bases at J, leaving 8 bases unmatched. The CDR3 spans 15 residues. Looked up from germline, CDR1 is SEHNR and CDR2 is FQNEAQ (reference sequence). Here the CDR3 reads CASSPVTGTNSPLHF. CDR3 bases: TGTGCCAGCAGCCCCGTGACAGGGACGAATTCACCCCTCCACTTT.

At least ten counts were recorded for this clonotype. The chain recombines TRBV20-1 with TRBJ2-3, with D maybe TRBD2 (6 bases). There are 14 residues in the CDR3. Per the germline V gene, CDR1 is DFQATT and CDR2 is SNEGSKA (reference sequence). Trimming took 6 bases from V and 0 from J, leaving 13 bases between them. The CDR3 coding sequence is TGCAGTGCCCAAACTAGCCGTAGCACAGATACGCAGTATTTT. Translated: CSAQTSRSTDTQYF.

This sequence joins TRBV20-1 and TRBJ2-3; no clear D. This CDR3 is 13 amino acids long. Trimming stripped 2 bases from V and 0 bases from J, with 6 bases between. CDR1 is DFQATT and CDR2 is SNEGSKA in the germline V gene (reference sequence). The DNA of the CDR3 is TGCAGTGCTAGATCGCGGAGCACAGATACGCAGTATTTT. Translating gives CSARSRSTDTQYF.

The rearrangement joins TRBV3-1 to TRBJ2-1; 9 bases line up with TRBD2. The germline gives CDR1 LGHDT, CDR2 YNNKEL (reference sequence). The CDR3 has 16 residues. Trimming took 0 bases from V and 4 from J; bases not matched to a gene: 4. This CDR3 is CASSQEASGVYNEQFF. The CDR3 DNA sequence: TGTGCCAGCAGCCAAGAAGCTAGCGGGGTATACAATGAGCAGTTCTTC.

This clonotype showed up many times. J is TRBJ2-5 and V is TRBV6-6; 7 bases are shared with TRBD1. Trimming removed 2 bases from V and 5 bases from J; junction bases left unmatched: 2. The CDR3 has 13 residues. Per the germline V gene, CDR1 is MNHNY and CDR2 is SVGAGI (reference sequence). Here the CDR3 DNA reads TGTGCCAGCAGTTACGGGACAGCGGAGACCCAGTACTTC. It specifies CASSYGTAETQYF.

This clonotype was seen at least ten times. This chain joins TRBV20-1 and TRBJ2-1, with D perhaps TRBD2 (6 bases). Germline CDR1 DFQATT, CDR2 SNEGSKA (reference sequence). The V end lost 6 bases, the J end lost 0 bases, and 12 bases lay between the germline ends. The CDR3 extends over 14 amino acids. CDR3 amino acids: CSAGDWSSYNEQFF. Here the CDR3 DNA reads TGCAGTGCCGGGGACTGGAGCTCCTACAATGAGCAGTTCTTC.

In regard to this clonotype: One end of the junction fails to match germline, which may point to a read error. The chain couples TRBV11-2 to TRBJ2-3; the D is unclear. Per the germline V gene, CDR1 is SGHAT and CDR2 is FQNNGV. CDR3 length equals 14 residues. This chain's CDR3 is CPSSLSTSTDTQYF. The CDR3, as DNA: TGTCCCAGCAGCTTAAGTACAAGCACAGATACGCAGTATTTT.

The table lists this clonotype with a few counts. This chain uses TRBV4-2 with TRBJ2-1; possibly TRBD2 for D (6 bases). The germline V gene encodes CDR1 LGHNA and CDR2 YNFKEQ. Between the trimmed V and J ends, which lost 1 base and 7 bases, there was a span of 17 bases. The CDR3 length is 16 residues. Here the CDR3 reads CASSQVSLLAKNEQFF. The CDR3 DNA sequence: TGTGCCAGCAGCCAAGTGTCGTTACTAGCCAAAAATGAGCAGTTCTTC.